Shown below are 29 T cell receptor beta chains from a single sample sequenced in a study of cytomegalovirus exposure and HLA in healthy donors (dated by TCRdb to 2017 to 2019). Libraries were prepared through the immunoSEQ multiplex PCR assay. For the multiplex PCR, a mixture combining 60 forward primers for TCR Vbeta segments and 13 reverse primers for TCR Jbeta segments was used. Here the immuneACCESS table is served through TCRdb, limited to in-frame sequences with V and J called. Missing clones are a known gap in these copies; in checked studies unresolved V genes cover under half, and the rest lacks a known reason. The table for this sample lists some 96,000 clones; about 75% of them were counted only once. About 6.6% of the sample comes from the top ten. Input material: PBMCs. Every receptor here comes from a man in his forties in good health and CMV-seropositive.

This clone came up a few times. The gene calls are TRBV7-3 and TRBJ2-7, with D tentatively TRBD2 (6 bases). The germline V and J ends were trimmed by 0 bases and 3 bases, with 9 bases remaining between them. From germline, CDR1 is SGHTA and CDR2 FQGTGA. The CDR3 consists of 14 residues. The CDR3 here is CASSLTGGSYEQYF. The CDR3 DNA reads as TGTGCCAGCAGCTTAACCGGAGGGAGCTACGAGCAGTACTTC.

This chain joins TRBV5-1 and TRBJ2-1; weak D call: TRBD1 (6 bases). Germline-derived CDR1 and CDR2 are SGHRS and YFSETQ. The CDR3 has 15 residues. The V and J ends lost 2 bases and 4 bases respectively, with 13 bases between them. CDR3 in DNA: TGCGCCAGCAGCTTCCGCTCAGGGGTATACAATGAGCAGTTCTTC. Translating it yields CASSFRSGVYNEQFF. Drawing the rest from reference TRBV5-1 and TRBJ2-1, the complete variable domain is KAGVTQTPRYLIKTRGQQVTLSCSPISGHRSVSWYQQTPGQGLQFLFEYFSETQRNKGNFPGRFSGRQFSNSRSEMNVSTLELGDSALYLCASSFRSGVYNEQFFGPGTRLTVL.

The CDR3 DNA sequence: TGTGCCAGCAGCTTAGAACAGGGGCTCGAGCAGTACTTC. Protein product: CASSLEQGLEQYF. The chain couples TRBV11-1 to TRBJ2-7; 7 nucleotides align to TRBD1. The junction had 3 bases not matched to a gene; V was cut back by 1 base and J by 6 bases. The CDR3 sequence is 13 residues long. Germline CDR1 is SGHAT and CDR2 is FQDESV (reference sequence).

This clone was seen a handful of times. The chain carries TRBV4-1 and TRBJ2-3, with D possibly TRBD1 on 6 matching bases. Trimming shortened V by 4 bases and J by 6 bases, and 14 bases separated the two germline ends. The CDR3 is 14 residues long. CDR1 MGHRA and CDR2 YSYEKL come from the germline V gene. CDR3 loop: CASSRPGTLDTQYF. The DNA for the CDR3 is TGCGCCAGCAGCCGACCCGGGACATTGGATACGCAGTATTTT.

V gene TRBV19 combines with J gene TRBJ2-2; D not resolved. This CDR3 has 14 amino acids. V was shortened by 3 bases and J by 1 base, with 6 bases between the two germline ends. CDR1 and CDR2 (germline): LNHDA, SQIVND (reference sequence). CDR3 nucleotides: TGTGCCAGTAGTATGGGCAGGAACACCGGGGAGCTGTTTTTT. As protein: CASSMGRNTGELFF.

V is TRBV4-1 and J is TRBJ1-5, with TRBD1 matching over 7 bases. The CDR3 sequence is 15 residues long. Germline CDR1 and CDR2: MGHRA and YSYEKL. V lost 2 bases, J lost 5 bases, and 6 bases stayed unmatched. CDR3 in DNA: TGCGCCAGCAGCCAACAACAGACAGGGTATCAGCCCCAGCATTTT. As protein: CASSQQQTGYQPQHF.

The chain uses TRBV5-6 and TRBJ2-7, with 8 bases lining up with TRBD1. J was trimmed by 13 bases and V by 4 bases; bases with no gene match: 13. The germline V gene encodes CDR1 SGHDT and CDR2 YYEEEE. The CDR3 extends over 13 amino acids. For the CDR3, the DNA is TGTGCCAGCAGCGCCGCGGCAGGGGGCACAAGCTACTTC. The encoded protein is CASSAAAGGTSYF.

This clone was picked up a small number of times. The genes are TRBV7-2 and TRBJ1-1; a possible D gene is TRBD1 (6 bases). The germline CDR1 and CDR2 sequences are SGHTA and FQGNSA. The CDR3 contains 14 residues. Trimming took 1 base from V and 0 from J, leaving 6 bases between them. The CDR3 here is CASSLGQVNTEAFF. Here the CDR3 DNA reads TGTGCCAGCAGCTTAGGACAGGTGAACACTGAAGCTTTCTTT.

This chain joins TRBV6-1 and TRBJ1-4; D call uncertain. The CDR3 has 15 residues. V was shortened by 1 base and J by 7 bases, with 13 bases between the two germline ends. Germline CDR1 is MNHNS and CDR2 is SASEGT. The CDR3 is CASSEVPPRSEKLFF. The DNA of the CDR3 is TGTGCCAGCAGTGAAGTCCCCCCCCGTTCTGAAAAACTGTTTTTT.

V gene TRBV5-1 combines with J gene TRBJ2-7; 7 nucleotides align to TRBD2. CDR3 length: 14 amino acids. With 3 bases clipped from V and 0 bases from J, the junction kept 3 bases outside the gene matches. From germline, CDR1 is SGHRS and CDR2 YFSETQ. The chain's CDR3 is CASSSGGSSYEQYF. CDR3 nucleotides: TGCGCCAGCAGCTCGGGGGGAAGCTCCTACGAGCAGTACTTC.

The V call is TRBV5-4, the J call TRBJ2-3, with 14 bases fitting TRBD2. Losses at the gene ends were 5 bases for V and 3 bases for J; bases not matched to a gene: 11. CDR1 SGHNT and CDR2 YYREEE come from the germline V gene (reference sequence). The CDR3 sequence is 18 residues long. The chain's CDR3 is CASRTGLAGVFETDTQYF. CDR3 nucleotide sequence: TGTGCCAGCAGAACGGGACTAGCGGGAGTGTTTGAGACAGATACGCAGTATTTT.

CDR3 loop: CASSWASGRASNEQFF. CDR3 bases: TGTGCCAGCAGCTGGGCTAGCGGGAGGGCGAGTAATGAGCAGTTCTTC. The rearrangement uses TRBV5-4 and TRBJ2-1; 12 positions match TRBD2. CDR1 and CDR2 from the germline V gene are SGHNT and YYREEE (reference sequence). Losses at the gene ends were 3 bases for V and 7 bases for J; bases not matched to a gene: 8. This CDR3 has 16 amino acids.

This clone was seen only a few times. This chain uses TRBV29-1 with TRBJ1-4, with TRBD1 matching over 7 bases. V trimming: 6 bases; J trimming: 0 bases; junction bases outside the gene matches: 4. The germline V gene has CDR1 SQVTM and CDR2 ANQGSEA. The length of the CDR3 is 14 residues. As DNA, the CDR3 is TGCAGCGTAAGGGACAGAACAACTAATGAAAAACTGTTTTTT. Its protein is CSVRDRTTNEKLFF.

V is TRBV20-1 and J is TRBJ2-7; 7 bases are a match to TRBD1. Trimming cost V 6 bases and J 6 bases; bases outside gene matches: 5. Germline-derived CDR1 and CDR2 are DFQATT and SNEGSKA (reference sequence). The CDR3 extends over 11 amino acids. CDR3 bases: TGCAGTGCACCGACAGGGCTCGAGCAGTACTTC. Residues: CSAPTGLEQYF.

This clone has a handful of counts. The genes are TRBV19 and TRBJ2-1; 10 nucleotides align to TRBD2. CDR3 size: 14 residues. V lost 1 base, J lost 7 bases, and 1 base stayed unmatched. Germline values: CDR1 LNHDA, CDR2 SQIVND (reference sequence). For the CDR3, the DNA is TGTGCCAGTAGTATAGTACTAGCGGGGAATGAGCAGTTCTTC. This encodes CASSIVLAGNEQFF.

The rearrangement uses TRBV5-4 and TRBJ2-3; 10 bases agree with TRBD2. Per germline, CDR1 SGHNT and CDR2 YYREEE (reference sequence). Trimming at V came to 4 bases and at J to 5 bases, leaving 7 bases not matched to a gene. The CDR3 totals 15 residues. In nucleotides, the CDR3 is TGTGCCAGCAGCCCGAGCGGGAGGGCAGAAGATACGCAGTATTTT. This codes for CASSPSGRAEDTQYF.

The sample holds a few counts of this clone. The chain employs TRBV5-1 and TRBJ1-1, with 10 nucleotides matching TRBD1. This CDR3 spans 14 amino acids. Looked up from germline, CDR1 is SGHRS and CDR2 is YFSETQ. J lost 5 bases, V lost 4 bases, and 5 bases had no gene match. Written as DNA, the CDR3 is TGCGCCAGCAGCCGGGACAGGGGACAAACTGAAGCTTTCTTT. Encoded protein: CASSRDRGQTEAFF.

The chain uses TRBV29-1 and TRBJ1-2; 8 bases fit TRBD1. The CDR3 extends over 13 amino acids. With 5 bases clipped from V and 3 bases from J, the junction kept 5 bases outside the gene matches. Germline-derived CDR1 and CDR2 are SQVTM and ANQGSEA. For the CDR3, the DNA is TGCAGCGTTTCAGGGGGCGCGGACTATGGCTACACCTTC. It encodes CSVSGGADYGYTF. Filled out from reference TRBV29-1 and TRBJ1-2, the complete variable domain reads SAVISQKPSRDICQRGTSLTIQCQVDSQVTMMFWYRQQPGQSLTLIATANQGSEATYESGFVIDKFPISRPNLTFSTLTVSNMSPEDSSIYLCSVSGGADYGYTFGSGTRLTVV.

This chain links TRBV6-5 with TRBJ1-5; 7 nucleotides align to TRBD1. The CDR3 consists of 15 residues. V shed 6 bases, J shed 1 base, and the junction held 6 bases outside the gene matches. Germline loops: CDR1 MNHEY, CDR2 SVGAGI. The CDR3 reads CASRRGGSSNQPQHF. CDR3 DNA sequence: TGTGCCAGCAGGAGAGGGGGCTCGAGCAATCAGCCCCAGCATTTT.

A few counts support this clone. The chain uses TRBV2 and TRBJ2-5; D is undetermined. The CDR3 is 14 residues long. Germline V gives CDR1 SNHLY, CDR2 FYNNEI. The V end lost 3 bases, the J end lost 2 bases, and 10 bases lay between the germline ends. The CDR3, as DNA: TGTGCCAGCAGTGACAGCGCGGCTCAAGAGACCCAGTACTTC. This translates into CASSDSAAQETQYF.

Relative to its sample, this clone is large. J is TRBJ2-2 and V is TRBV12-5; 9 bases line up with TRBD1. The CDR3 consists of 17 residues. Per germline, CDR1 LGHNT and CDR2 FRNRAP. V gave up 7 bases and J gave up 9 bases; unmatched junction bases: 18. CDR3 amino acids: CASAETGTGIRGRELFF. Written as DNA, the CDR3 is TGTGCTAGTGCTGAGACCGGGACAGGGATAAGAGGGCGGGAGCTGTTTTTT.

This chain links TRBV7-6 with TRBJ2-3, with TRBD1 identical over 7 bases. Unmatched junction bases numbered 1, after V lost 3 bases and J lost 1 base. The V gene's germline CDR1 is SGHVS and CDR2 FNYEAQ. There are 14 residues in the CDR3. CDR3: CASSLGTGTDTQYF. CDR3 DNA: TGTGCCAGCAGCTTGGGGACAGGCACAGATACGCAGTATTTT.

This sequence joins TRBV6-5 and TRBJ2-2; D perhaps matches TRBD2 (5 bases). Germline V gene lookup returns CDR1 MNHEY and CDR2 SVGAGI. V was clipped by 2 bases and J by 5 bases, with 6 bases between them. This CDR3 contains 13 residues. CDR3 loop: CASSYGSTGELFF. The CDR3 region has the DNA TGTGCCAGCAGTTACGGGAGTACCGGGGAGCTGTTTTTT.

The chain joins TRBV4-2 to TRBJ2-3, with 7 bases lining up with TRBD2. With 0 bases clipped from V and 2 bases from J, the junction kept 5 bases outside the gene matches. There are 16 residues in the CDR3. Germline assignment: CDR1 LGHNA and CDR2 YNFKEQ. The CDR3 nucleotides read TGTGCCAGCAGCCAAGAGGGGCGGGGGAACACAGATACGCAGTATTTT. Translation: CASSQEGRGNTDTQYF.

The rearrangement joins TRBV19 to TRBJ2-3; 10 nucleotides agree with TRBD1. The CDR3 runs to 15 residues. With V trimmed by 9 bases and J by 4 bases, 10 bases remained unmatched. Germline CDR1 is LNHDA and CDR2 is SQIVND (reference sequence). In DNA, the CDR3 is TGTGCCAGCAGCCCGGGACAGGGGAGGGCAGATACGCAGTATTTT. It is translated as CASSPGQGRADTQYF.

The rearrangement links TRBV27 to TRBJ2-7, with 7 bases that match TRBD1. CDR1 MNHEY and CDR2 SMNVEV come from the germline V gene (reference sequence). The V gene end was trimmed by 2 bases and the J gene end by 7 bases; junction bases not matched to a gene: 8. This CDR3 has 14 amino acids. CDR3 region: CASSLEGAVGEQYF. The CDR3, as DNA: TGTGCCAGCAGTTTAGAGGGGGCAGTGGGGGAGCAGTACTTC.

The rearrangement uses TRBV9 and TRBJ2-7; TRBD2 matches at 7 bases. V lost 0 bases, J lost 2 bases, and 5 bases stayed unmatched. Germline values: CDR1 SGDLS, CDR2 YYNGEE. The CDR3 covers 15 residues. DNA of the CDR3: TGTGCCAGCAGCGTAGGAGCGGGGCCAGCCTACGAGCAGTACTTC. This translates into CASSVGAGPAYEQYF.

The chain couples TRBV5-6 to TRBJ1-4; D is undetermined. V dropped 0 bases and J dropped 8 bases, with 11 bases sitting between them. This CDR3 comprises 14 residues. The V gene's germline CDR1 is SGHDT and CDR2 YYEEEE. CDR3 nucleotides: TGTGCCAGCAGCTTGGCGGAGCCCGAGGAAAAACTGTTTTTT. Translated, it gives CASSLAEPEEKLFF.

This clone occurred a few times. The J gene is TRBJ2-2, the V gene TRBV10-1; D is unresolved. V lost 4 bases, J lost 1 base, and 7 bases lay in between. Germline CDR1 reads WNHNN; CDR2 reads SYGVQD (reference sequence). The CDR3 spans 14 residues. CDR3 loop: CASSVGKNTGELFF. As DNA, the CDR3 is TGCGCCAGCAGTGTTGGCAAGAACACCGGGGAGCTGTTTTTT.